The 24 T cell receptor beta chains given below trace back to one sample, sequenced in a study of blood T cell repertoires in COVID-19. Profiling relied on immunoSEQ multiplex PCR, and the TCRdb table lists in-frame clones only, not all of them. Of roughly 250,000 clones listed, around 82% were seen once; the top ten hold less than 4%. The sample comprised PBMCs or T cells enriched from blood (not recorded which). The source of these receptors is a woman aged 40-49 years who had been exposed to COVID-19.

The gene calls are TRBV5-1 and TRBJ1-1; a weak D match, TRBD1 (6 bases). Germline V gene data show CDR1 as SGHRS and CDR2 as YFSETQ. Trimming took off 3 bases at V and 3 bases at J, with 18 bases between the two ends. The CDR3 is 16 amino acids. CDR3 loop: CASSSRSGGRHTEAFF. In DNA, the CDR3 is TGCGCCAGCAGCTCCCGCTCGGGGGGCCGACACACTGAAGCTTTCTTT.

V and J are TRBV15 and TRBJ1-2, with TRBD1 as a possible D gene (5 bases). Trimming pared 5 bases from V and 3 bases from J, leaving 7 bases between. From germline, CDR1 is LNHNV and CDR2 YYDKDF (reference sequence). This CDR3 region has 12 residues. The chain's CDR3 is CATSFRDYGYTF. The CDR3 nucleotides read TGTGCCACCAGCTTCAGGGACTATGGCTACACCTTC.

CDR3: CASSLQGAIYQPQHF. The CDR3 DNA is TGTGCCAGCAGCCTACAGGGGGCAATTTATCAGCCCCAGCATTTT. The J gene is TRBJ1-5, the V gene TRBV7-2; 9 nucleotides agree with TRBD1. V shed 5 bases and J 5 bases; nucleotides not matched to a gene: 7. Germline CDR1 SGHTA, CDR2 FQGNSA. CDR3 length: 15 amino acids.

DNA for the CDR3: TGTGCCAGCAGCTTAAGTACAGGGCGTTTTAACTCTGGGGCCAACGTCCTGACTTTC. Amino acids: CASSLSTGRFNSGANVLTF. This chain joins TRBV7-2 and TRBJ2-6, with a weak D call TRBD1 (6 bases). The CDR3 loop spans 19 amino acids. CDR1 SGHTA and CDR2 FQGNSA come from the germline V gene. Deletions cut 2 bases from V and 0 bases from J, with 17 bases between.

V gene TRBV30 combines with J gene TRBJ1-5; TRBD1 might be the D (5 bases). CDR1 GTSNPN and CDR2 SVGIG come from the germline V gene (reference sequence). The CDR3 is 13 amino acids. Trimming took off 2 bases at V and 3 bases at J, with 8 bases between the two ends. CDR3 in amino acids: CAWSSGANQPQHF. CDR3 bases: TGTGCCTGGAGTTCTGGGGCCAATCAGCCCCAGCATTTT.

V and J are TRBV10-3 and TRBJ1-5, with D possibly being TRBD1 (5 bases). This CDR3 has 13 residues. V lost 6 bases and J lost 7, with 13 bases in between. Germline V lookup: CDR1 ENHRY, CDR2 SYGVKD. CDR3 region: CAIRGGGGQPQHF. CDR3 nucleotides: TGTGCCATCAGGGGGGGAGGAGGGCAGCCCCAGCATTTT.

This clone was counted a single time. V and J are TRBV6-5 and TRBJ2-1; D not certain. CDR1 MNHEY and CDR2 SVGAGI come from the germline V gene. The CDR3 has 15 residues. Trimming removed 11 bases from V and 2 bases from J, with 19 bases in between. The CDR3, as DNA: TGTGCCTGTCTAGGAACCGTCATGGCCTACAATGAGCAGTTCTTC. It encodes CACLGTVMAYNEQFF.

This sequence joins TRBV7-9 and TRBJ2-3; the match to TRBD2 covers 13 bases. The CDR3 has 16 amino acids. CDR1 is SEHNR and CDR2 is FQNEAQ in the germline V gene (reference sequence). With V trimmed by 3 bases and J by 4 bases, 4 bases remained unmatched. The CDR3 DNA is TGTGCCAGCAGCTTGGGAGGGACTAGCGGGGCAGATACGCAGTATTTT. Protein product: CASSLGGTSGADTQYF. Combining the CDR3 with reference TRBV7-9 and TRBJ2-3 gives the whole variable domain DTGVSQNPRHKITKRGQNVTFRCDPISEHNRLYWYRQTLGQGPEFLTYFQNEAQLEKSRLLSDRFSAERPKGSFSTLEIQRTEQGDSAMYLCASSLGGTSGADTQYFGPGTRLTVL.

Here the CDR3 reads CASSLAVRTSGGGRTQYF. The DNA for the CDR3 is TGTGCCAGCAGCTTAGCGGTCAGGACTAGCGGGGGGGGTCGGACCCAGTACTTC. The chain has TRBV7-2 and TRBJ2-5, with 15 nucleotides matching TRBD2. With V trimmed by 0 bases and J by 7 bases, 9 bases remained unmatched. Looked up from germline, CDR1 is SGHTA and CDR2 is FQGNSA. This CDR3 has 18 residues.

This sequence joins TRBV14 and TRBJ1-2, with D maybe TRBD1 (6 bases). V was cut by 1 base and J by 10 bases, with 13 bases left in between. The CDR3 length is 13 residues. The germline CDR1 and CDR2 sequences are SGHDN and FVKESK. DNA for the CDR3: TGTGCCAGCAGCCAAGTAGTCAAGGGGGACTACACCTTC. Amino acids: CASSQVVKGDYTF.

V gene TRBV10-2 combines with J gene TRBJ1-2; 11 bases are shared with TRBD1. Germline V gene sequence: CDR1 WSHSY, CDR2 SAAADI. This CDR3 region has 16 residues. V was clipped by 7 bases and J by 1 base; unmatched bases: 8. CDR3 in amino acids: CASISGTGGDNYGYTF. The CDR3, as DNA: TGCGCCAGCATTTCCGGGACAGGGGGGGATAACTATGGCTACACCTTC.

The chain carries TRBV4-2 and TRBJ2-5, with 12 bases aligning to TRBD2. The germline V gene encodes CDR1 LGHNA and CDR2 YNFKEQ. After removal of 4 bases from V and 1 base from J, the junction contained 4 bases not matched to a gene. The CDR3 runs to 16 residues. This chain's CDR3 is CASSRWTSGAQETQYF. CDR3 nucleotides: TGTGCCAGCAGCCGATGGACTAGCGGGGCCCAAGAGACCCAGTACTTC.

This rearrangement joins TRBV3-1 (or the pseudogene TRBV3-2) to TRBJ1-1; 8 nucleotides match TRBD1. The germline CDR1 and CDR2 sequences are LGHDT and YNNKEL (reference sequence). J was trimmed by 0 bases and V by 7 bases; bases with no gene match: 4. CDR3 length: 14 amino acids. CDR3 residues: CASTLTGVNTEAFF. CDR3 in DNA: TGTGCCAGCACCCTGACAGGGGTGAACACTGAAGCTTTCTTT.

The rearrangement uses TRBV10-3 and TRBJ2-1; no clear D. The CDR3 extends over 11 amino acids. Germline lookup yields CDR1 ENHRY and CDR2 SYGVKD. V lost 4 bases to trimming and J lost 8 bases, with 6 bases between them. CDR3 sequence reads: CAISGGYEQFF. CDR3 nucleotide sequence: TGTGCCATCAGTGGAGGTTATGAGCAGTTCTTC.

This chain links TRBV6-2 or TRBV6-3 with TRBJ2-7; TRBD1 aligns across 12 bases. This CDR3 region has 15 residues. The J segment lost 6 bases and the V segment lost 6 bases, leaving 9 bases of the junction unmatched. Germline CDR1 and CDR2: MNHEY and SVGEGT. CDR3 nucleotide sequence: TGTGCCAGCAGCGATCCGGGACAGGGGGCGTTCGAGCAGTACTTC. It codes for CASSDPGQGAFEQYF.

This clone showed up just a few times. V is TRBV29-1 and J is TRBJ1-1; D possibly corresponds to TRBD1 (5 bases). Trimming removed 8 bases at V and 9 bases at J, with 16 bases between. Germline loops: CDR1 SQVTM, CDR2 ANQGSEA. This CDR3 contains 11 residues. The CDR3 nucleotides read TGCAGCTTCACCAGGGAAGGACAAGCTTTCTTT. Translating it yields CSFTREGQAFF.

This chain links TRBV2 with TRBJ1-1; 9 bases fit TRBD1. Germline V lookup: CDR1 SNHLY, CDR2 FYNNEI. Unmatched junction bases numbered 7, after V lost 7 bases and J lost 1 base. The CDR3 loop spans 15 amino acids. The CDR3 sequence: CASIWRQGENTEAFF. In DNA form, the CDR3 reads TGTGCCAGCATATGGCGACAGGGGGAGAACACTGAAGCTTTCTTT.

The rearrangement uses TRBV7-2 and TRBJ2-3; tentative D call: TRBD2 (7 bases). CDR3 size: 16 residues. The germline V and J ends were trimmed by 2 bases and 4 bases, with 16 bases remaining between them. Germline V gene sequence: CDR1 SGHTA, CDR2 FQGNSA. In DNA, the CDR3 is TGTGCCAGCAGCTTATGGTTCGCGGGGGCCGCAGATACGCAGTATTTT. Translated, it gives CASSLWFAGAADTQYF.

The CDR3, as DNA: TGTGCCAGCAGCCGAGACAGGGGATTTGCGGCTTTCTTT. Translated: CASSRDRGFAAFF. The chain employs TRBV5-4 and TRBJ1-1; 8 nucleotides line up with TRBD1. V was clipped by 4 bases and J by 11 bases; unmatched bases: 10. CDR1 is SGHNT, CDR2 YYREEE, per germline (reference sequence). The CDR3 totals 13 residues.

The gene calls are TRBV9 and TRBJ2-3, with a weak D call TRBD2 (5 bases). V shed 3 bases and J shed 6 bases, with 11 bases lying between them. Per germline, CDR1 SGDLS and CDR2 YYNGEE. The CDR3 consists of 13 residues. Here the CDR3 reads CASSAGSGDTQYF. The CDR3 nucleotides read TGTGCCAGCAGCGCGGGGTCCGGGGATACGCAGTATTTT. The full variable domain, rest sourced from reference TRBV9 and TRBJ2-3, is DSGVTQTPKHLITATGQRVTLRCSPRSGDLSVYWYQQSLDQGLQFLIQYYNGEERAKGNILERFSAQQFPDLHSELNLSSLELGDSALYFCASSAGSGDTQYFGPGTRLTVL.

This sequence joins TRBV30 and TRBJ1-3; tentative D call: TRBD1 (5 bases). This CDR3 contains 15 residues. Looked up from germline, CDR1 is GTSNPN and CDR2 is SVGIG (reference sequence). Trimming removed 0 bases from V and 1 base from J, with 10 bases in between. CDR3 in amino acids: CAWSVGGGSGNTIYF. The DNA for the CDR3 is TGTGCCTGGAGTGTGGGCGGGGGATCTGGAAACACCATATATTTT.

This clone was seen at least ten times. The chain couples TRBV6-5 to TRBJ2-1; 10 bases match TRBD2. This CDR3 region has 14 residues. Germline loops: CDR1 MNHEY, CDR2 SVGAGI. J was trimmed by 11 bases and V by 6 bases; bases with no gene match: 10. The CDR3 DNA reads TGTGCCAGCAGAGTTACTAGCGGGGCCGGCCAGCAGTTCTTC. Protein product: CASRVTSGAGQQFF.

The chain recombines TRBV6-2 or TRBV6-3 with TRBJ2-5; TRBD2 matches at 7 bases. The CDR3 runs to 14 residues. The V gene's germline CDR1 is MNHEY and CDR2 SVGEGT. Unmatched junction bases numbered 4, after V lost 2 bases and J lost 4 bases. CDR3 residues: CASSYRLAGETQYF. The CDR3 DNA sequence: TGTGCCAGCAGTTACAGACTAGCCGGAGAGACCCAGTACTTC.

This chain uses TRBV6-5 with TRBJ1-1; a possible D gene is TRBD1 (6 bases). The CDR3 totals 15 residues. V was shortened by 5 bases and J by 2 bases, with 15 bases between the two germline ends. Germline CDR1 reads MNHEY; CDR2 reads SVGAGI. CDR3 protein: CASSTPPDSNTEAFF. The CDR3 DNA reads TGTGCCAGCAGTACCCCTCCGGACAGCAACACTGAAGCTTTCTTT.